These 18 T cell receptor beta chains came from one sample sequenced in a study of T cell responses to AZD1222 COVID-19 vaccine. TCRdb keeps only in-frame clones here, not all; method: immunoSEQ multiplex PCR. The sample shows over 150,000 clones, around 90% of them seen only once. The starting material was peripheral blood, obtained on day 0 of AZD1222 vaccination. The receptors come from an adult in good health.

The chain employs TRBV5-1 and TRBJ2-7; 9 bases match TRBD2. Germline V gene lookup returns CDR1 SGHRS and CDR2 YFSETQ. The CDR3 sequence is 13 residues long. With V trimmed by 3 bases and J by 3 bases, 1 base remained unmatched. CDR3 DNA sequence: TGCGCCAGCAGCTCTAGCGGGATCTACGAGCAGTACTTC. Its translation is CASSSSGIYEQYF.

V gene TRBV4-1 combines with J gene TRBJ2-3, with a tentative D call TRBD2 (6 bases). This CDR3 is 16 amino acids long. The V end was cut by 2 bases, the J end by 1 base, with 13 bases between. Looked up from germline, CDR1 is MGHRA and CDR2 is YSYEKL. Here the CDR3 reads CASSQPRDLGTDTQYF. CDR3 sequence (DNA): TGCGCCAGCAGCCAACCCCGGGACTTAGGCACAGATACGCAGTATTTT.

This chain uses TRBV18 with TRBJ2-5; tentatively, D is TRBD1 (5 bases). The germline V and J ends were trimmed by 1 base and 1 base, with 10 bases remaining between them. The CDR3 has 15 residues. Germline V lookup: CDR1 KGHSH, CDR2 LQKENI. Written as DNA, the CDR3 is TGTGCCAGCTCACCACAGGGGATTAGCCAAGAGACCCAGTACTTC. Translation gives CASSPQGISQETQYF.

This clone was counted between two and nine times. V and J are TRBV29-1 and TRBJ1-6, with TRBD1 as a possible D gene (5 bases). The CDR3 runs to 14 residues. The germline gives CDR1 SQVTM, CDR2 ANQGSEA. V was cut by 5 bases and J by 7 bases, with 15 bases left in between. CDR3 in amino acids: CSVRGGGRNSPLHF. The CDR3 nucleotides read TGCAGCGTTCGCGGGGGGGGTCGGAATTCACCCCTCCACTTT.

This CDR3 reads CASSFSGSSYNEQFF. CDR3 DNA sequence: TGCGCCAGCAGCTTTAGCGGTAGCTCCTACAATGAGCAGTTCTTC. The chain is built from TRBV5-1 and TRBJ2-1, with D possibly TRBD2 on 6 matching bases. The germline V gene has CDR1 SGHRS and CDR2 YFSETQ. Trimming stripped 2 bases from V and 0 bases from J, with 9 bases between. This CDR3 is 15 amino acids long. The whole variable domain, remainder taken from reference TRBV5-1 and TRBJ2-1, is KAGVTQTPRYLIKTRGQQVTLSCSPISGHRSVSWYQQTPGQGLQFLFEYFSETQRNKGNFPGRFSGRQFSNSRSEMNVSTLELGDSALYLCASSFSGSSYNEQFFGPGTRLTVL.

The chain is built from TRBV15 and TRBJ1-4; D possibly corresponds to TRBD1 (5 bases). Germline CDR1 LNHNV, CDR2 YYDKDF (reference sequence). Between the trimmed V and J ends, which lost 8 bases and 7 bases, there was a span of 14 bases. The CDR3 is 13 residues long. The CDR3 DNA reads as TGTGCCACCGGGGGGTTTGTGACTGAAAAACTGTTTTTT. It yields the protein CATGGFVTEKLFF.

The rearrangement links TRBV15 to TRBJ2-7; tentative D call: TRBD2 (6 bases). V dropped 1 base and J dropped 0 bases, with 13 bases sitting between them. CDR3 length equals 16 residues. CDR1 and CDR2 (germline): LNHNV, YYDKDF (reference sequence). The CDR3 is CATSRGRGYSSYEQYF. The CDR3 DNA reads TGTGCCACCAGCAGAGGACGGGGGTACTCCTCCTACGAGCAGTACTTC.

The chain couples TRBV5-1 to TRBJ1-3; D is perhaps TRBD1 (5 bases). The ends were cut back, 1 base at V and 0 bases at J, with 11 bases in the middle. The CDR3 loop spans 16 amino acids. Germline V CDR1 and CDR2: SGHRS, YFSETQ. Here the CDR3 reads CASSLLGLGSGNTIYF. CDR3 DNA sequence: TGCGCCAGCAGCTTGTTGGGACTGGGCTCTGGAAACACCATATATTTT.

The chain combines TRBV5-4 with TRBJ1-2; D gene uncertain. The CDR3 has 12 amino acids. With 0 bases removed from V and 7 bases from J, the gap between germline ends came to 7 bases. In germline, CDR1 is SGHNT, CDR2 YYREEE (reference sequence). CDR3 protein: CASSLGQLGYTF. The CDR3 DNA sequence: TGTGCCAGCAGCTTGGGTCAGCTTGGCTACACCTTC.

V and J are TRBV6-2 or TRBV6-3 and TRBJ2-5, with a possible D match to TRBD1 (6 bases). Germline V gene data show CDR1 as MNHEY and CDR2 as SVGEGT. Deletions cut 4 bases from V and 2 bases from J, with 8 bases between. The CDR3 consists of 13 residues. Here the CDR3 DNA reads TGTGCCAGCAGTTGGACAGCGCAAGAGACCCAGTACTTC. This gives the protein CASSWTAQETQYF.

The chain recombines TRBV6-5 with TRBJ1-1; no reliable D call. The length of the CDR3 is 16 residues. Per the germline V gene, CDR1 is MNHEY and CDR2 is SVGAGI. V was trimmed by 2 bases and J by 0 bases, leaving 13 bases between them. The CDR3 loop is CASSYLNWDMNTEAFF. The CDR3 bases are TGTGCCAGCAGTTACCTTAATTGGGATATGAACACTGAAGCTTTCTTT.

The chain employs TRBV27 and TRBJ2-1; TRBD1 matches at 9 bases. This CDR3 region has 15 residues. Germline-derived CDR1 and CDR2 are MNHEY and SMNVEV (reference sequence). J gave up 3 bases and V 5 bases, and 5 bases lay outside the gene matches. The DNA for the CDR3 is TGTGCCAGCAGTGCGGACAGGGGTATCTACAATGAGCAGTTCTTC. This sequence encodes CASSADRGIYNEQFF.

V gene TRBV4-2 combines with J gene TRBJ1-1, with D maybe TRBD1 (6 bases). V was clipped by 4 bases and J by 2 bases, with 14 bases between them. Germline V gene sequence: CDR1 LGHNA, CDR2 YNFKEQ. This CDR3 region has 15 residues. The CDR3 loop reads CASSLRGGGNTEAFF. CDR3 nucleotide sequence: TGTGCCAGCAGCCTCAGAGGGGGGGGAAACACTGAAGCTTTCTTT.

The chain recombines TRBV20-1 with TRBJ2-7; 12 bases align to TRBD1. The germline CDR1 and CDR2 sequences are DFQATT and SNEGSKA (reference sequence). The V and J ends lost 3 bases and 5 bases, in that order; junction bases with no gene match: 5. This CDR3 is 14 amino acids long. CDR3 protein: CSASTGTGGHEQYF. The DNA of the CDR3 is TGCAGTGCTAGTACCGGGACAGGGGGCCACGAGCAGTACTTC.

There are a few counts of this clone. DNA for the CDR3: TGTGCCAGCTCACCTGACAAGAATCAGCCCCAGCATTTT. This gives the protein CASSPDKNQPQHF. This chain links TRBV18 with TRBJ1-5; D is ambiguous. Per germline, CDR1 KGHSH and CDR2 LQKENI. The CDR3 has 13 amino acids. Trimming left V 3 bases short and J 4 bases short, with 7 bases between. Drawing the rest from reference TRBV18 and TRBJ1-5, the complete variable domain is NAGVMQNPRHLVRRRGQEARLRCSPMKGHSHVYWYRQLPEEGLKFMVYLQKENIIDESGMPKERFSAEFPKEGPSILRIQQVVRGDSAAYFCASSPDKNQPQHFGDGTRLSIL.

This clone was seen only a few times. V is TRBV11-2 and J is TRBJ2-2; D unresolved. Germline V gene sequence: CDR1 SGHAT, CDR2 FQNNGV. Trimming shortened V by 8 bases and J by 2 bases, and 3 bases separated the two germline ends. The CDR3 length is 11 residues. Here the CDR3 DNA reads TGTGCCAGCGACAACACCGGGGAGCTGTTTTTT. It codes for CASDNTGELFF.

The chain has TRBV5-4 and TRBJ1-1; D gene uncertain. The length of the CDR3 is 13 residues. Germline assignment: CDR1 SGHNT and CDR2 YYREEE (reference sequence). Trimming took off 5 bases at V and 1 base at J, with 9 bases between the two ends. CDR3 in amino acids: CASRLDGNTEAFF. CDR3 nucleotides: TGTGCCAGCAGGCTGGACGGGAACACTGAAGCTTTCTTT.

The chain employs TRBV24-1 and TRBJ1-5; no clear D gene. The CDR3 has 15 amino acids. Germline CDR1 reads KGHDR; CDR2 reads SFDVKD. Trimming cost V 1 base and J 2 bases, with 8 bases left between them. The CDR3 protein is CATSDFDQGNQPQHF. CDR3 sequence (DNA): TGTGCCACCAGTGATTTCGATCAGGGCAATCAGCCCCAGCATTTT.